A single sample is the source of the 21 T cell receptor beta chains below, sequenced in a study of cytomegalovirus exposure and HLA in healthy donors. Vbeta (60) and Jbeta (13) primers were used in the PCR. Clones were read by immunoSEQ multiplex PCR, and TCRdb kept only the in-frame ones, dropping some. In the table there are about 140,000 clones, around three quarters of which are singletons. Material: PBMCs. Source of these receptors: a woman aged 55-69 years in good health and CMV-seropositive.

The chain's CDR3 is CASRQGGEMNTEAFF. The CDR3 DNA reads TGCGCCAGCCGACAGGGTGGAGAAATGAACACTGAAGCTTTCTTT. This sequence joins TRBV5-1 and TRBJ1-1; 7 nucleotides line up with TRBD1. This CDR3 is built from 15 residues. After removal of 7 bases from V and 0 bases from J, the junction contained 9 bases not matched to a gene. Germline V gene data show CDR1 as SGHRS and CDR2 as YFSETQ.

This clone was recorded a few times. The DNA for the CDR3 is TGCGCCAGCAGCTTGGTTCTAGCGGATAACAATGAGCAGTTCTTC. Its translation: CASSLVLADNNEQFF. The V and J genes are TRBV5-1 and TRBJ2-1; 7 nucleotides align to TRBD2. CDR1 SGHRS and CDR2 YFSETQ come from the germline V gene. The CDR3 runs to 15 residues. V was pared by 0 bases and J by 5 bases, with 5 bases of the junction left unmatched.

The J gene is TRBJ2-7, the V gene TRBV10-1; 8 positions match TRBD1. Germline CDR1 WNHNN, CDR2 SYGVQD (reference sequence). This CDR3 has 14 amino acids. The V gene end was trimmed by 3 bases and the J gene end by 9 bases; junction bases not matched to a gene: 10. The CDR3 DNA follows: TGCGCCAGCAGTGAAAGGACAGGGTTCTCGGGGCAGTACTTC. Encoded protein: CASSERTGFSGQYF.

This clone showed up just a few times. The gene calls are TRBV7-8 and TRBJ2-1; TRBD2 might be the D (6 bases). The CDR3 is made up of 16 amino acids. CDR1 and CDR2 (germline): SGHVS, FQNEAQ. The V and J ends lost 3 bases and 3 bases respectively, with 15 bases between them. CDR3 protein: CASSFGGNGFYNEQFF. DNA of the CDR3: TGTGCCAGCAGCTTCGGCGGGAATGGGTTCTACAATGAGCAGTTCTTC.

The rearrangement joins TRBV14 to TRBJ2-1; D not certain. This CDR3 contains 14 residues. CDR1 and CDR2 from the germline V gene are SGHDN and FVKESK. With 0 bases removed from V and 9 bases from J, the gap between germline ends came to 12 bases. The CDR3 DNA reads TGTGCCAGCAGCCAAGATCTCCCATCGGGTGAGCAGTTCTTC. Translation: CASSQDLPSGEQFF.

This clone occurred a few times. The CDR3 DNA reads as TGTGCCAGCACCTCCGGGACAGGGAACTACGAGCAGTACTTC. Amino acids: CASTSGTGNYEQYF. The chain links TRBV5-4 to TRBJ2-7, with 9 bases matching TRBD1. This CDR3 has 14 residues. The ends lost 6 bases at V and 3 bases at J; junction bases unmatched: 7. CDR1 and CDR2 (germline): SGHNT, YYREEE (reference sequence). Based on the CDR3 plus reference TRBV5-4 and TRBJ2-7, the full variable domain is ETGVTQSPTHLIKTRGQQVTLRCSSQSGHNTVSWYQQALGQGPQFIFQYYREEENGRGNFPPRFSGLQFPNYSSELNVNALELDDSALYLCASTSGTGNYEQYFGPGTRLTVT.

The chain uses TRBV2 and TRBJ2-3; D might be TRBD2 (5 bases). Germline assignment: CDR1 SNHLY and CDR2 FYNNEI. Trimming took 6 bases from V and 6 from J, leaving 22 bases between them. The CDR3 consists of 16 residues. The CDR3 nucleotides are TGTGCCAGCAGCGACCCTGGATCGGCTAGAGGGGATACGCAGTATTTT. Its translation: CASSDPGSARGDTQYF.

In this sample, this clone turned up a few times. This chain joins TRBV7-9 and TRBJ1-1; D is unresolved. This CDR3 has 14 amino acids. V was cut by 1 base and J by 1 base, with 7 bases left in between. The germline gives CDR1 SEHNR, CDR2 FQNEAQ (reference sequence). The CDR3: CASSLDQANTEAFF. Here the CDR3 DNA reads TGTGCCAGCAGCTTAGACCAGGCGAACACTGAAGCTTTCTTT.

V usage is TRBV7-6 and J usage is TRBJ2-6, with 7 positions matching TRBD1. This CDR3 comprises 19 residues. Unmatched junction bases numbered 11, after V lost 2 bases and J lost 1 base. In germline, CDR1 is SGHVS, CDR2 FNYEAQ. CDR3 loop: CASSLRGPSFSSGANVLTF. The CDR3 DNA follows: TGTGCCAGCAGCTTAAGGGGGCCTTCATTCTCATCTGGGGCCAACGTCCTGACTTTC.

This chain joins TRBV28 and TRBJ1-1; TRBD1 might be the D (5 bases). This CDR3 spans 13 amino acids. Between the trimmed V and J ends, which lost 5 bases and 3 bases, there was a span of 10 bases. The germline CDR1 and CDR2 sequences are MDHEN and SYDVKM. CDR3: CASSKTEYTEAFF. The DNA of the CDR3 is TGTGCCAGCAGTAAGACAGAATACACTGAAGCTTTCTTT.

This chain links TRBV10-1 with TRBJ1-1; D is possibly TRBD1 (5 bases). The CDR3 spans 15 residues. Germline lookup yields CDR1 WNHNN and CDR2 SYGVQD (reference sequence). The germline V and J ends were trimmed by 0 bases and 5 bases, with 13 bases remaining between them. DNA for the CDR3: TGCGCCAGCAGTGAGTCACGGGGGATGGGAACTGAAGCTTTCTTT. Protein sequence: CASSESRGMGTEAFF.

There are a few counts of this clone. The rearrangement uses TRBV5-1 and TRBJ2-7; TRBD1 agrees at 10 bases. Germline V gene lookup returns CDR1 SGHRS and CDR2 YFSETQ. The CDR3 length is 14 residues. J was trimmed by 5 bases and V by 4 bases; bases with no gene match: 6. CDR3 DNA: TGCGCCAGCAGCCTCTCCGGGACAGGGGACGAGCAGTACTTC. Residues: CASSLSGTGDEQYF. Drawing the rest from reference TRBV5-1 and TRBJ2-7, the complete variable domain is KAGVTQTPRYLIKTRGQQVTLSCSPISGHRSVSWYQQTPGQGLQFLFEYFSETQRNKGNFPGRFSGRQFSNSRSEMNVSTLELGDSALYLCASSLSGTGDEQYFGPGTRLTVT.

This clone appeared a few times. This rearrangement joins TRBV6-5 to TRBJ1-1; no clear D. The CDR3 has 14 amino acids. CDR1 is MNHEY and CDR2 is SVGAGI in the germline V gene. V lost 0 bases and J lost 3, with 8 bases in between. CDR3 in DNA: TGTGCCAGCAGTTACTCCGCCGGGGACACTGAAGCTTTCTTT. As protein: CASSYSAGDTEAFF.

V usage is TRBV6-1 and J usage is TRBJ1-4; D not resolved. The CDR3 length is 14 residues. Trimming removed 3 bases from V and 7 bases from J, with 12 bases in between. Germline V gene lookup returns CDR1 MNHNS and CDR2 SASEGT. For the CDR3, the DNA is TGTGCCAGCAGTGATCGGGTATTGGGTGAAAAACTGTTTTTT. Residues: CASSDRVLGEKLFF.

The CDR3 protein is CASSLEGYTF. The CDR3 region has the DNA TGTGCCAGCAGTTTAGAGGGCTACACCTTC. J is TRBJ1-2 and V is TRBV27; D remains unclear. Germline assignment: CDR1 MNHEY and CDR2 SMNVEV (reference sequence). This CDR3 has 10 amino acids. Trimming removed 2 bases at V and 8 bases at J, with 3 bases between.

The rearrangement uses TRBV7-9 and TRBJ1-4, with D possibly being TRBD1 (6 bases). Per the germline V gene, CDR1 is SEHNR and CDR2 is FQNEAQ (reference sequence). The CDR3 spans 16 residues. V lost 7 bases and J 0 bases, leaving 15 bases between the germline ends. The chain's CDR3 is CASTQGSIATNEKLFF. The CDR3 DNA is TGTGCCAGCACCCAGGGGTCAATCGCAACTAATGAAAAACTGTTTTTT. The full variable domain, completed using reference TRBV7-9 and TRBJ1-4, is DTGVSQNPRHKITKRGQNVTFRCDPISEHNRLYWYRQTLGQGPEFLTYFQNEAQLEKSRLLSDRFSAERPKGSFSTLEIQRTEQGDSAMYLCASTQGSIATNEKLFFGSGTQLSVL.

The chain's CDR3 is CASSDGQGYTGELFF. CDR3 bases: TGTGCCAGCAGTGATGGGCAGGGGTACACCGGGGAGCTGTTTTTT. This chain links TRBV2 with TRBJ2-2, with a weak D call TRBD1 (6 bases). V lost 3 bases and J lost 3, with 11 bases in between. The CDR3 is made up of 15 amino acids. Germline V lookup: CDR1 SNHLY, CDR2 FYNNEI.

V usage is TRBV28 and J usage is TRBJ1-4; no firm D call. Germline-derived CDR1 and CDR2 are MDHEN and SYDVKM. The CDR3 runs 12 residues. CDR3 in amino acids: CGIQRVGEKLFF. CDR3 bases: TGTGGTATACAGAGGGTAGGAGAAAAACTGTTTTTT.

This clone is a singleton in its sample. The rearrangement links TRBV11-2 to TRBJ2-1, with D tentatively TRBD2 (6 bases). CDR3 length equals 15 residues. Germline V CDR1 and CDR2: SGHAT, FQNNGV. V was shortened by 1 base and J by 8 bases, with 15 bases between the two germline ends. CDR3 amino acids: CASSLVPGRSDEQFF. DNA of the CDR3: TGTGCCAGCAGCTTAGTCCCCGGGAGATCAGATGAGCAGTTCTTC.

The chain uses TRBV28 and TRBJ1-2; 8 bases align to TRBD1. The CDR3 loop spans 13 amino acids. The ends lost 5 bases at V and 4 bases at J; junction bases unmatched: 3. CDR1 MDHEN and CDR2 SYDVKM come from the germline V gene. The chain's CDR3 is CASSIDRGYGYTF. CDR3 nucleotides: TGTGCCAGCAGTATCGACAGGGGCTATGGCTACACCTTC.

The chain has TRBV9 and TRBJ2-7; no reliable D call. CDR3 length: 10 amino acids. Germline V gene lookup returns CDR1 SGDLS and CDR2 YYNGEE. This CDR3 reads CAVFAYEQYF. The CDR3 coding sequence is TGTGCGGTATTCGCGTACGAGCAGTACTTC.